The 14 T cell receptor beta chains in this list originate from one sample, sequenced in a study of T-cell memory formation after mild COVID-19. A single record per CDR3 protein comes from TCRdb applying MiXCR to the 5' RACE reads. The data contain hundreds of thousands of distinct CDR3 sequences, 18% of them singletons. The sample was PBMCs or a T cell subset sorted from them (not recorded which). The receptors come from an adult woman who had mild COVID-19 (a few samples of this study predate the infection). Cell type and time point are not known.

In this sample, this clonotype turned up a few times. The J gene is TRBJ1-1, the V gene TRBV12-3 or TRBV12-4; D might be TRBD1 (5 bases). Trimming pared 1 base from V and 4 bases from J, leaving 13 bases between. The length of the CDR3 is 15 residues. The CDR3 sequence: CASSLGDLGVTEAFF. In DNA form, the CDR3 reads TGTGCCAGCAGTTTAGGTGATTTGGGGGTCACTGAAGCTTTCTTT.

The J gene is TRBJ2-5, the V gene TRBV6-5; D perhaps matches TRBD2 (6 bases). Germline lookup yields CDR1 MNHEY and CDR2 SVGAGI. V lost 2 bases and J lost 10, with 26 bases in between. The length of the CDR3 is 17 residues. This CDR3 reads CASSYPVEGLPSKGQYF. The CDR3 bases are TGTGCCAGCAGTTACCCGGTCGAAGGACTACCATCCAAAGGCCAGTACTTC.

In its sample, this clonotype was seen a few times. The gene calls are TRBV7-3 and TRBJ2-3; 10 bases agree with TRBD2. J gave up 2 bases and V 5 bases, and 13 bases lay outside the gene matches. The germline V gene encodes CDR1 SGHTA and CDR2 FQGTGA. The CDR3 runs to 18 residues. The DNA of the CDR3 is TGTGCCAGCAGCCCTCGAGTAGCGGGGGGTTCCCTCACAGATACGCAGTATTTT. It codes for CASSPRVAGGSLTDTQYF. Full variable domain (outside the CDR3, taken from reference TRBV7-3 and TRBJ2-3): GAGVSQTPSNKVTEKGKYVELRCDPISGHTALYWYRQSLGQGPEFLIYFQGTGAADDSGLPNDRFFAVRPEGSVSTLKIQRTERGDSAVYLCASSPRVAGGSLTDTQYFGPGTRLTVL.

This clonotype came up many times. The chain couples TRBV5-1 to TRBJ2-6, with 7 bases identical to TRBD1. Germline V gives CDR1 SGHRS, CDR2 YFSETQ. The J segment lost 8 bases and the V segment lost 6 bases, leaving 5 bases of the junction unmatched. This CDR3 comprises 13 residues. The CDR3 reads CASNRDSPNVLTF. DNA of the CDR3: TGCGCCAGCAACAGGGACAGCCCCAACGTCCTGACTTTC. The variable domain in full, with the rest retrieved from reference TRBV5-1 and TRBJ2-6, is KAGVTQTPRYLIKTRGQQVTLSCSPISGHRSVSWYQQTPGQGLQFLFEYFSETQRNKGNFPGRFSGRQFSNSRSEMNVSTLELGDSALYLCASNRDSPNVLTFGAGSRLTVL.

This chain links TRBV3-1 with TRBJ2-7; D gene uncertain. This CDR3 is 14 amino acids long. V was cut by 1 base and J by 2 bases, with 9 bases left in between. CDR1 is LGHDT, CDR2 YNNKEL, per germline (reference sequence). The CDR3 reads CASSQAPQTYEQYF. The CDR3 region has the DNA TGTGCCAGCAGCCAAGCACCCCAAACCTACGAGCAGTACTTC.

A few counts support this clonotype. The rearrangement links TRBV7-9 to TRBJ2-7; TRBD1 might be the D (5 bases). CDR1 and CDR2 from the germline V gene are SEHNR and FQNEAQ (reference sequence). Trimming stripped 2 bases from V and 2 bases from J, with 10 bases between. This CDR3 spans 14 amino acids. The CDR3 DNA follows: TGTGCCAGCAGCTTAAGAGACAGTACCTACGAGCAGTACTTC. Translated, it gives CASSLRDSTYEQYF.

In its sample, this clonotype was seen a few times. CDR3 sequence reads: CSARAGDRSSYEQYF. The CDR3 region has the DNA TGCAGTGCTAGGGCCGGGGACAGGAGCTCCTACGAGCAGTACTTC. The rearrangement joins TRBV20-1 to TRBJ2-7; 8 nucleotides align to TRBD1. V dropped 3 bases and J dropped 0; count of bases not matched to a gene: 7. From germline, CDR1 is DFQATT and CDR2 SNEGSKA (reference sequence). The CDR3 contains 15 residues.

This clonotype was observed a handful of times. The chain combines TRBV5-5 with TRBJ1-5; 11 bases align to TRBD1. The CDR3 runs to 16 residues. Unmatched junction bases numbered 8, after V lost 2 bases and J lost 7 bases. The V gene's germline CDR1 is SGHKS and CDR2 YYEKEE (reference sequence). The CDR3, as DNA: TGTGCCAGCAGCTTTGACCCGGGACAGGGGGGCCAGCCCCAGCATTTT. Translated: CASSFDPGQGGQPQHF.

This clonotype was counted ten times or more. The chain employs TRBV7-9 and TRBJ1-2, with D perhaps TRBD1 (5 bases). The V gene lost 6 bases and the J gene lost 5 bases, with 10 bases spanning the gap. Per germline, CDR1 SEHNR and CDR2 FQNEAQ (reference sequence). This CDR3 region has 12 residues. CDR3 loop: CASSPPGYGYTF. The CDR3 DNA is TGTGCCAGCAGTCCCCCAGGGTATGGCTACACCTTC.

This clonotype was counted many times. The DNA of the CDR3 is TGTGCCAGTAGTTTCCCTTTTCAGGGGAAGCTGACTAGCGAAACAGATACGCAGTATTTT. It translates to CASSFPFQGKLTSETDTQYF. The chain recombines TRBV19 with TRBJ2-3; 8 positions match TRBD2. The CDR3 is 20 amino acids. Per the germline V gene, CDR1 is LNHDA and CDR2 is SQIVND (reference sequence). V shed 5 bases, J shed 3 bases, and the junction held 22 bases outside the gene matches.

This chain connects TRBV7-2 to TRBJ2-7; TRBD2 matches 10 bases. Trimming took 1 base from V and 5 from J; bases not matched to a gene: 8. Germline CDR1 is SGHTA and CDR2 is FQGNSA. There are 16 residues in the CDR3. CDR3 in DNA: TGTGCCAGCAGCTTAGGGGGGAGCGGGAGGGATAACGAGCAGTACTTC. It encodes CASSLGGSGRDNEQYF.

This rearrangement joins TRBV19 to TRBJ1-5; D remains ambiguous. The CDR3 extends over 12 amino acids. Germline V CDR1 and CDR2: LNHDA, SQIVND (reference sequence). Trimming pared 1 base from V and 5 bases from J, leaving 3 bases between. CDR3 nucleotides: TGTGCCAGTAGTATAGGGGATCAGCCCCAGCATTTT. It codes for CASSIGDQPQHF.

Only one count was recorded for this clonotype. This sequence joins TRBV12-3 or TRBV12-4 and TRBJ2-7; D possibly matches TRBD1 or TRBD2 (5 bases each). Trimming stripped 5 bases from V and 1 base from J, with 15 bases between. CDR3 length: 15 residues. CDR3 coding DNA: TGTGCCAGCAGTACAACCCGGGACGCTTCCTACGAGCAGTACTTC. Amino acids: CASSTTRDASYEQYF.

In its sample, this clonotype was seen a few times. The J gene is TRBJ2-3, the V gene TRBV20-1, with 9 bases matching TRBD1. The CDR3 totals 16 residues. Germline CDR1 is DFQATT and CDR2 is SNEGSKA (reference sequence). V lost 5 bases, J lost 2 bases, and 11 bases stayed unmatched. The DNA for the CDR3 is TGCAGTGCTGAGGGCACCGGGACAGGGATCACAGATACGCAGTATTTT. Translation gives CSAEGTGTGITDTQYF.